This T cell receptor (beta chain) was obtained from a study of T cell repertoires in ileal Crohn's disease. V dropped 2 bases and J dropped 6 bases, with 3 bases sitting between them. Germline loops: CDR1 MNHNY, CDR2 SVGAGI (reference sequence). This CDR3 region has 11 residues. Assay: immunoSEQ multiplex PCR; the TCRdb copy retains only in-frame clones and omits some. The top ten hold roughly 5.5% of the sample, which has 15,000 to 20,000 clones, 65% to 85% seen once. This chain joins TRBV6-6 and TRBJ2-3; D not certain. This TCR came from an adult with Crohn's disease. The sample consisted of ileal tissue. The CDR3, as DNA: TGTGCCAGCAGTTACCGGGATACGCAGTATTTT. Translated: CASSYRDTQYF.